The T cell receptor beta chain described here comes from a study of CD8+ T cells in alopecia areata. Study summary: It was 6 to 18 months of tofacitinib, and then there were 6 months off drug.

The study, taken as a whole, reports: Affected scalp, especially in alopecia totalis/universalis, had a higher clonality than normal scalp did. TCRs were shared less clearly across patients than in mice, possibly for HLA-related reasons.

Germline V gene sequence: CDR1 MGHDK, CDR2 SYGVNS. The V segment lost 3 bases and the J segment 5 bases; nucleotides outside the gene matches: 4. This CDR3 comprises 15 residues. It was cDNA, reverse transcribed from extracted RNA, that served as the sequencing template. Profiled with immunoSEQ multiplex PCR; TCRdb holds only in-frame clones, not every one. This repertoire shows 180,000 or so clones, about half found once; its top ten account for around 9.1%. The treatment: oral pan-JAK inhibitor, 5-10 mg twice daily. It was from alopecia areata patients that lesional scalp punch biopsies and peripheral blood were collected. This clone was detected once. The antigen remains unidentified.

The TCR originated in a human donor with alopecia areata. The rearrangement joins TRBV25-1 to TRBJ2-5; 12 nucleotides match TRBD1. The material sequenced was CD8+ T cells sorted from blood, taken around week 53, from a patient treated with tofacitinib. CDR3: CASSDPGTGGETQYF. CDR3 in DNA: TGTGCCAGCAGTGACCCCGGGACAGGGGGCGAGACCCAGTACTTC.